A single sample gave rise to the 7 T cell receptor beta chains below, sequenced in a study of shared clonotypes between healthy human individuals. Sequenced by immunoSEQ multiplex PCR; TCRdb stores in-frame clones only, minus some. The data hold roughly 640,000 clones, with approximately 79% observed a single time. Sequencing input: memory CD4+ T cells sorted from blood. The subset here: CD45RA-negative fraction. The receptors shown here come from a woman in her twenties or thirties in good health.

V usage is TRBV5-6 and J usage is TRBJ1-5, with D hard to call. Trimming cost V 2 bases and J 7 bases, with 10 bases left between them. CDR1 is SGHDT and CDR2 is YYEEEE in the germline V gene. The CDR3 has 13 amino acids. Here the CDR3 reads CASSFRSEQPQHF. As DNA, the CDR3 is TGTGCCAGCAGCTTTCGTTCGGAGCAGCCCCAGCATTTT.

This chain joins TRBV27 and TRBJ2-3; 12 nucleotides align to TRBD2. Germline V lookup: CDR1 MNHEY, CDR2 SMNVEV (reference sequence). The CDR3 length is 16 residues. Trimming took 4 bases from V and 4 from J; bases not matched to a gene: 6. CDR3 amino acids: CASSSTSGRSADTQYF. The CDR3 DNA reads TGTGCCAGCAGTTCAACTAGCGGGAGGTCGGCAGATACGCAGTATTTT.

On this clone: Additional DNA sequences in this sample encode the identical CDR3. The CDR3 sequence: CASSLSGNTGELFF. The CDR3, as DNA: TGTGCCAGCAGCTTATCAGGGAACACCGGGGAGCTGTTTTTT. The V call is TRBV7-9, the J call TRBJ2-2, with D unclear. Germline CDR1 SEHNR, CDR2 FQNEAQ (reference sequence). Between the trimmed V and J ends, which lost 2 bases and 1 base, there was a span of 5 bases. CDR3 length equals 14 residues.

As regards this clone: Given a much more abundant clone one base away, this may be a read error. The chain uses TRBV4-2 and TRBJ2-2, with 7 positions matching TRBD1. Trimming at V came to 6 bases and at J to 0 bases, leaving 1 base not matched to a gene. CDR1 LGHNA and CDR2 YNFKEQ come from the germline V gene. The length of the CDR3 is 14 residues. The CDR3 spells CASRGQANTGELFF. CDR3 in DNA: TGTGCCAGCAGAGGACAGGCGAACACCGGGGAGCTGTTTTTT.

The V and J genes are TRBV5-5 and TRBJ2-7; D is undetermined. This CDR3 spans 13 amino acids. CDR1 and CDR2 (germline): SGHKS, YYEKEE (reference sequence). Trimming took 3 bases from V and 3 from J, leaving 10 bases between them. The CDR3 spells CASSSPTLYEQYF. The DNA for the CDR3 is TGTGCCAGCAGCTCACCGACCCTCTACGAGCAGTACTTC.

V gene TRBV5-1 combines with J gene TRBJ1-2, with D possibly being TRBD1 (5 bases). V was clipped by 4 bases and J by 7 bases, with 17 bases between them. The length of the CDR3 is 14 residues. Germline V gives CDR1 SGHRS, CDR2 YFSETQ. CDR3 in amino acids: CASSLPPGASGYTF. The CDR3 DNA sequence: TGCGCCAGCAGCCTCCCTCCCGGGGCCTCTGGCTACACCTTC.

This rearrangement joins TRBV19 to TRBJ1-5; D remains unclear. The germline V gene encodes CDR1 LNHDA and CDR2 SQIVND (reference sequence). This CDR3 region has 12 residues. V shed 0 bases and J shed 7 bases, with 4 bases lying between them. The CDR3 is CASSIESQPQHF. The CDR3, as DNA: TGTGCCAGTAGTATAGAAAGCCAGCCCCAGCATTTT.